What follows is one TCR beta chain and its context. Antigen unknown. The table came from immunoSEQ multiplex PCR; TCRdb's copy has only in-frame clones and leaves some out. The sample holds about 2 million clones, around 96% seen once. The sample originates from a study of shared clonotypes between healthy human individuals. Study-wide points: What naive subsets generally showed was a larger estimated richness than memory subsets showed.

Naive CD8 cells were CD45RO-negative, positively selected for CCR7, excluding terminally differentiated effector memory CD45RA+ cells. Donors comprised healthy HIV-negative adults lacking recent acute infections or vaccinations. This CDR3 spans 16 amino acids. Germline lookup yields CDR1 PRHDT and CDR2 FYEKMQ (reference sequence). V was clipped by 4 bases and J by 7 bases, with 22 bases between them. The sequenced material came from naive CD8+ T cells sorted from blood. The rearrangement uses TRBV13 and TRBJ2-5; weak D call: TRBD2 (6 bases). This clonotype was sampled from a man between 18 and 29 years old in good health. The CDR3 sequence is CASSSTRERGIGTQYF. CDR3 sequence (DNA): TGTGCCAGCAGCTCGACCCGGGAGAGAGGGATCGGGACCCAGTACTTC.